This passage covers 3 T cell receptor beta chains from one sample sequenced in a study of radiation and T cells in renal cell carcinoma. Sequencing used immunoSEQ multiplex PCR; TCRdb keeps in-frame clones, though not all of them. The repertoire consists of approximately 120,000 clones, with roughly 80% occurring once and the leading ten covering around 3%. Documented time point: baseline pretreatment blood. Indicated treatment: 15 Gy SBRT to primary tumor, nephrectomy 4 weeks later. The sample consisted of blood, taken from a patient whose treatment included radiotherapy and nephrectomy. The receptors come from an older woman with renal cell carcinoma.

This clone was observed a handful of times. CDR3 coding DNA: TGTGCCAGCAGTCGACAGGGAGTTTTCGAAAAACTGTTTTTT. This encodes CASSRQGVFEKLFF. This chain uses TRBV4-2 with TRBJ1-4; 7 nucleotides line up with TRBD1. Trimming took 6 bases from V and 8 from J; bases not matched to a gene: 9. The CDR3 length is 14 residues. The germline V gene has CDR1 LGHNA and CDR2 YNFKEQ.

The chain couples TRBV21-1 to TRBJ2-4; the tabulated D call, TRBD2, remains unverified against the DNA. TRBV21-1 is recorded as a pseudogene. The CDR3 is made up of 16 amino acids. This chain's CDR3 is CASSRFFPGYKNIQYF. The CDR3 bases are TGTGCCAGCAGCCGCTTCTTCCCGGGGTACAAAAACATTCAGTACTTC.

Concerning this clone: The same CDR3 also results from other DNA sequences found in this sample. The V gene is TRBV7-2, the J gene TRBJ2-1; tentative D call: TRBD2 (6 bases). The CDR3 extends over 14 amino acids. Germline CDR1 and CDR2: SGHTA and FQGNSA. Trimming took 0 bases from V and 4 from J, leaving 7 bases between them. The CDR3 DNA reads TGTGCCAGCAGCTTAGCGGGGGGATACAATGAGCAGTTCTTC. Encoded protein: CASSLAGGYNEQFF.